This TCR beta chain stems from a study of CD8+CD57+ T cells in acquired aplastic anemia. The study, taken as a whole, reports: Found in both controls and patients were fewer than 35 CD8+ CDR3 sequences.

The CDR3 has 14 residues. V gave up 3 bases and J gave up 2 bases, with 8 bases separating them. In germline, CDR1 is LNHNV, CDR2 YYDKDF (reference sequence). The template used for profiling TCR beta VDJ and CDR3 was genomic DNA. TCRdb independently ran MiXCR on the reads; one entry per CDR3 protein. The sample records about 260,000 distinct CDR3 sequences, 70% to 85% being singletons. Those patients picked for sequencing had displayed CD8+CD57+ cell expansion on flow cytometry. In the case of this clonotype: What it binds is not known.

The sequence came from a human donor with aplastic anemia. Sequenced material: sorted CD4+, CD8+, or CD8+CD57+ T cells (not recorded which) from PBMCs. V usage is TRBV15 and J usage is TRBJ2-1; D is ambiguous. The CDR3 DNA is TGTGCCACCAGCAGGGGCTCCACCTACAATGAGCAGTTCTTC. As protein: CATSRGSTYNEQFF.